This record looks at one T cell receptor (beta chain) sequence and its context. V trimming: 6 bases; J trimming: 8 bases; junction bases outside the gene matches: 8. The CDR3 loop spans 13 amino acids. The data were obtained in a study of Ad26.COV2.S vaccination and SARS-CoV-2 variants. Study overall: A participant enrolled in the COV1001 Ad26.COV2.S trial arm provided the sample. In the study, Ad26.COV2.S was injected intramuscularly once, or twice 56 days apart.

Clones were read by immunoSEQ multiplex PCR, and TCRdb kept only the in-frame ones, dropping some. The sample has about 330,000 clones, roughly 90% seen once. Treatment here: 15 to 20 received Ad26.COV2.S at low or high dose, single or two shots; about five received placebo; per-sample allocation not given. Specimen acquisition occurred on day 63 following the initial vaccine or placebo injection. An 18-55-year-old adult in Boston served as donor. The vaccine antigen was prefusion-stabilized Wuhan SARS-CoV-2 spike. This sequence originates from a person between 18 and 65 years old who received the Ad26.COV2.S COVID-19 vaccine or a placebo. The chain links TRBV12-3 or TRBV12-4 to TRBJ1-2; 8 nucleotides align to TRBD1. This specimen was peripheral blood, taken in a trial of Ad26.COV2.S vaccine versus placebo. The CDR3 protein is CASRNGQGWGYTF. CDR3 nucleotide sequence: TGTGCCAGCAGAAACGGACAGGGCTGGGGCTACACCTTC.